This section outlines one TCR beta chain sequence together with its context. TCR beta CDR3 amplification used RNA transcripts. Second-round multiplex PCR came after a first-round RT-PCR that employed HTBI primers. Using its own MiXCR run on the multiplex PCR reads, TCRdb lists one record per CDR3 protein. The repertoire has some 350,000 distinct CDR3 sequences, about 18% of them found once; the top ten carry 2% to 3%. This record belongs to a study of Graves' ophthalmopathy and Graves' hyperthyroidism. V was cut by 5 bases and J by 1 base, with 16 bases left in between. This CDR3 region has 15 residues. Germline lookup yields CDR1 SGDLS and CDR2 YYNGEE. No progression to ophthalmopathy over 18 months defined stable hyperthyroidism.

Sequenced input: peripheral blood. This sequence joins TRBV9 and TRBJ2-7; a possible D gene is TRBD1 (7 bases). This TCR came from an adult woman with stable Graves' hyperthyroidism. The CDR3 loop reads CASRGGNRGSYEQYF. The CDR3 DNA sequence: TGTGCCAGCAGGGGGGGAAACAGGGGATCCTACGAGCAGTACTTC.